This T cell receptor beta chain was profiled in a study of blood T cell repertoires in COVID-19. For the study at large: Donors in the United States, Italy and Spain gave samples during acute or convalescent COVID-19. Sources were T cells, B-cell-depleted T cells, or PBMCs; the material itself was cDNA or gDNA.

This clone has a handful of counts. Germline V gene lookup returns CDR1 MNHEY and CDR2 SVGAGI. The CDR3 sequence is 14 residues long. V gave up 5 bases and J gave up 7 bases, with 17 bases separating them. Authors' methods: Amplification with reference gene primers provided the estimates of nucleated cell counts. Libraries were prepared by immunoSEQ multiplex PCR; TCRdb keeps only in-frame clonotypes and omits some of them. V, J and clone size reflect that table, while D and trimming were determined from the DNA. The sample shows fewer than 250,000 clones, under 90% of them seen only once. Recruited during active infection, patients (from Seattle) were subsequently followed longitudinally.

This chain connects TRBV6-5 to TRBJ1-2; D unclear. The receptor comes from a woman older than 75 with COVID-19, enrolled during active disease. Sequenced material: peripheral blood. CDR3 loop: CASSLGSAMGGYTF. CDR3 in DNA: TGTGCCAGCAGTCTCGGGTCTGCTATGGGTGGCTACACCTTC.